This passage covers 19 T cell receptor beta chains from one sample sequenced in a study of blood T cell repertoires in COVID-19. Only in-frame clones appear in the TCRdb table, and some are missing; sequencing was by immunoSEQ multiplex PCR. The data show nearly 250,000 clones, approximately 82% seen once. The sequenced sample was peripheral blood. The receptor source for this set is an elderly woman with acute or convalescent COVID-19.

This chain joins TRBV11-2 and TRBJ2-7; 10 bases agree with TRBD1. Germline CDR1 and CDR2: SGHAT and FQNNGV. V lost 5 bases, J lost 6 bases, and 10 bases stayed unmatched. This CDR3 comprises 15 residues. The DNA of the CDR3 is TGTGCCAGCAGCATCCTCGGGACAGGGGCCCGCGAGCAGTACTTC. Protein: CASSILGTGAREQYF.

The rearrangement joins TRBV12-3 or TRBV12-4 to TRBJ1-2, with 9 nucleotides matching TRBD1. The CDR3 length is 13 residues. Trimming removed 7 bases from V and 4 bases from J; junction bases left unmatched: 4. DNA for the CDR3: TGTGCCAGCACCTTGACAGGGGGCTATGGCTACACCTTC. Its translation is CASTLTGGYGYTF.

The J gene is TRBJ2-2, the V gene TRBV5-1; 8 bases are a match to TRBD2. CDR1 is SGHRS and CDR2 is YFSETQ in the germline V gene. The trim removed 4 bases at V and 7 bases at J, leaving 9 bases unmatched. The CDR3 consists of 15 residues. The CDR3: CASSPHRAGVGELFF. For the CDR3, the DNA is TGCGCCAGCAGCCCCCACCGAGCGGGAGTCGGGGAGCTGTTTTTT. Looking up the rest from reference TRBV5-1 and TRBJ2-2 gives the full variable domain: KAGVTQTPRYLIKTRGQQVTLSCSPISGHRSVSWYQQTPGQGLQFLFEYFSETQRNKGNFPGRFSGRQFSNSRSEMNVSTLELGDSALYLCASSPHRAGVGELFFGEGSRLTVL.

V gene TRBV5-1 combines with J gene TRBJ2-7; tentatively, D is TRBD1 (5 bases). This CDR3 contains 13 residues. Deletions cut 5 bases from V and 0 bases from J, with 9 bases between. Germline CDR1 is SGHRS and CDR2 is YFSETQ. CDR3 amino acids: CASRGANSYEQYF. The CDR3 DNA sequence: TGCGCCAGCAGAGGGGCGAACTCCTACGAGCAGTACTTC.

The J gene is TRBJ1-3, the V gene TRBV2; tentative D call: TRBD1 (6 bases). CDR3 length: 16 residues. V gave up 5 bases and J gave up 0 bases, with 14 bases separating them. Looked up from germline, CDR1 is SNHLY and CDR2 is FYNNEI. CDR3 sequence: CASSFLDSPSGNTIYF. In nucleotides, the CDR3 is TGTGCCAGCAGTTTCCTGGACAGCCCCTCTGGAAACACCATATATTTT.

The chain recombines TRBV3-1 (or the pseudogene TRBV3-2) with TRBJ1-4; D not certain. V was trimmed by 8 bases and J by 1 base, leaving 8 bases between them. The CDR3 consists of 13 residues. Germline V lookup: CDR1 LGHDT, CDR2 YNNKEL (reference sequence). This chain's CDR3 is CASYDRTNEKLFF. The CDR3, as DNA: TGTGCCAGCTACGATAGAACTAATGAAAAACTGTTTTTT.

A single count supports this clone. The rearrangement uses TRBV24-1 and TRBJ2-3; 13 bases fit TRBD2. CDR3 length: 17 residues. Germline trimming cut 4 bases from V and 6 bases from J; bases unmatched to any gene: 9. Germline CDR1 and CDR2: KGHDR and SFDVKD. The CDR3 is CATSEAGLAGAGDTQYF. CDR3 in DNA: TGTGCCACCAGTGAGGCCGGACTAGCGGGAGCTGGGGATACGCAGTATTTT.

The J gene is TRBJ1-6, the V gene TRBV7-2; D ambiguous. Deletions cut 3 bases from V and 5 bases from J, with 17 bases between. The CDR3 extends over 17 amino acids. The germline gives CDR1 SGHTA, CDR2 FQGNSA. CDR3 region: CASSFGGAGPNNSPLHF. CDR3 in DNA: TGTGCCAGCAGCTTTGGTGGCGCAGGTCCCAATAATTCACCCCTCCACTTT. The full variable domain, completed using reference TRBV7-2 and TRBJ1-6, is GAGVSQSPSNKVTEKGKDVELRCDPISGHTALYWYRQSLGQGLEFLIYFQGNSAPDKSGLPSDRFSAERTGGSVSTLTIQRTQQEDSAVYLCASSFGGAGPNNSPLHFGNGTRLTVT.

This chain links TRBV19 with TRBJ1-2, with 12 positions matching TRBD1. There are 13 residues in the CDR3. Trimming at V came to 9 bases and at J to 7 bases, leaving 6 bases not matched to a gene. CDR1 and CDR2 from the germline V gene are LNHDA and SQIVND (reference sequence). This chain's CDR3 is CASRGQGAIGYTF. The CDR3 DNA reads TGTGCCAGCCGGGGACAGGGGGCGATTGGCTACACCTTC. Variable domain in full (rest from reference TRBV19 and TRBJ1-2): DGGITQSPKYLFRKEGQNVTLSCEQNLNHDAMYWYRQDPGQGLRLIYYSQIVNDFQKGDIAEGYSVSREKKESFPLTVTSAQKNPTAFYLCASRGQGAIGYTFGSGTRLTVV.

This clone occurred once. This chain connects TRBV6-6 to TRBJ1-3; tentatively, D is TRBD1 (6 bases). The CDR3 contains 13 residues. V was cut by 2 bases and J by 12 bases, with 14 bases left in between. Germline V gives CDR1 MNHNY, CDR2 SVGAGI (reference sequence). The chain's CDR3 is CASSYEGDRVIYF. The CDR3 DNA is TGTGCCAGCAGTTACGAGGGGGATAGGGTCATATATTTT.

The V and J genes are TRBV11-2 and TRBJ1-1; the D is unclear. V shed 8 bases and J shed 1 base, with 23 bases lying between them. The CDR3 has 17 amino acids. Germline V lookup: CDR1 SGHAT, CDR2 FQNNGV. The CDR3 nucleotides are TGTGCCAGCGCGACCTCCTGGCTGCGGGAGGGGAACACTGAAGCTTTCTTT. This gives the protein CASATSWLREGNTEAFF.

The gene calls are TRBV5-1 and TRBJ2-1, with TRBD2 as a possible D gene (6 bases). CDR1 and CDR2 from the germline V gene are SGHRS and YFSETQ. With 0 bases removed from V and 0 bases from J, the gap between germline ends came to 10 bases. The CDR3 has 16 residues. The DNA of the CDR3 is TGCGCCAGCAGCTTGGCCCGACTAGGCTCCTACAATGAGCAGTTCTTC. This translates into CASSLARLGSYNEQFF.

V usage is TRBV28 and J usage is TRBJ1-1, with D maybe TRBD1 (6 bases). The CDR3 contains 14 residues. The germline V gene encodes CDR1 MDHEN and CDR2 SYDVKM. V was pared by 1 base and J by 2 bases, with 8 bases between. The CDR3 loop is CASSLLTGNTEAFF. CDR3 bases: TGTGCCAGCAGTTTATTGACAGGTAACACTGAAGCTTTCTTT.

The CDR3: CASSIAGQGGYSNQPQHF. CDR3 coding DNA: TGTGCCAGTAGTATAGCGGGACAGGGGGGATATAGCAATCAGCCCCAGCATTTT. This chain links TRBV19 with TRBJ1-5; 11 positions match TRBD1. Germline-derived CDR1 and CDR2 are LNHDA and SQIVND (reference sequence). The CDR3 totals 18 residues. J gave up 0 bases and V 1 base, and 5 bases lay outside the gene matches. The full variable domain, rest sourced from reference TRBV19 and TRBJ1-5, is DGGITQSPKYLFRKEGQNVTLSCEQNLNHDAMYWYRQDPGQGLRLIYYSQIVNDFQKGDIAEGYSVSREKKESFPLTVTSAQKNPTAFYLCASSIAGQGGYSNQPQHFGDGTRLSIL.

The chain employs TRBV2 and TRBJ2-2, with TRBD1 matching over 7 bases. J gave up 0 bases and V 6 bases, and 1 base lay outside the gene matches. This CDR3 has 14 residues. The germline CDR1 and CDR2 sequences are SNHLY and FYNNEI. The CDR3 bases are TGTGCCAGCAGCAGGGGGTCGAACACCGGGGAGCTGTTTTTT. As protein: CASSRGSNTGELFF. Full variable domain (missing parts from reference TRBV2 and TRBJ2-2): EPEVTQTPSHQVTQMGQEVILRCVPISNHLYFYWYRQILGQKVEFLVSFYNNEISEKSEIFDDQFSVERPDGSNFTLKIRSTKLEDSAMYFCASSRGSNTGELFFGEGSRLTVL.

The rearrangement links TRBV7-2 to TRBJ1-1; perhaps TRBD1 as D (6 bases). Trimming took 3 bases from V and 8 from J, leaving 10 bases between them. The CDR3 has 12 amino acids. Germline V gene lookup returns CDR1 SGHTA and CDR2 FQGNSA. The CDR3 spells CASSFYRVEAFF. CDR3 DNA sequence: TGTGCCAGCAGCTTCTACAGGGTGGAAGCTTTCTTT.

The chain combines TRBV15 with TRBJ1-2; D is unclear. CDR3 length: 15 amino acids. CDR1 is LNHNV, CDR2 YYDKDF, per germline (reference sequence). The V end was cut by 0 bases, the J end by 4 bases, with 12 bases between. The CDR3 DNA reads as TGTGCCACCAGCAGAGAATCGGGTGCCACCTATGGCTACACCTTC. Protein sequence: CATSRESGATYGYTF.

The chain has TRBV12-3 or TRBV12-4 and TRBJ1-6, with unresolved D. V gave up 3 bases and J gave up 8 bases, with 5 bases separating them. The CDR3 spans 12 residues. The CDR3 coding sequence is TGTGCCAGCAGTTTCACGGATTCACCCCTCCACTTT. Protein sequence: CASSFTDSPLHF.

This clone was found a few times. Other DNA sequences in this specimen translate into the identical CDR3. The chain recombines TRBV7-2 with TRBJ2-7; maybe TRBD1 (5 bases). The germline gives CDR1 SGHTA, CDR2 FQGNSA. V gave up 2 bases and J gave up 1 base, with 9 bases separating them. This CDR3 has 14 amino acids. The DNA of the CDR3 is TGTGCCAGCAGCTTACAGGGCAGTTCCTACGAGCAGTACTTC. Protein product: CASSLQGSSYEQYF.